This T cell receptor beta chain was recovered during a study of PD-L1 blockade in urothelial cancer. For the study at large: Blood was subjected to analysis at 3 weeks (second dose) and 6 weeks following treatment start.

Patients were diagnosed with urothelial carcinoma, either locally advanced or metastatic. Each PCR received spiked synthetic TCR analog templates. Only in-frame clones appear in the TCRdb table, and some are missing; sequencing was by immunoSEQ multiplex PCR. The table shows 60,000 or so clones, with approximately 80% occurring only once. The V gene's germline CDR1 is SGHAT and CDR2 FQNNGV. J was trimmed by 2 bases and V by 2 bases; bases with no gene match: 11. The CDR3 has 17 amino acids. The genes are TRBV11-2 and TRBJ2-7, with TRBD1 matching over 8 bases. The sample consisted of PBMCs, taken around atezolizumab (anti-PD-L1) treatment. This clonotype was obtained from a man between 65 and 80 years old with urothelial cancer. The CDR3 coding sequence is TGTGCCAGCAGCTTACGGATTACTACGACAGGGGCCTACGAGCAGTACTTC. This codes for CASSLRITTTGAYEQYF.